Described below is a single T cell receptor (beta chain) sequence and its context. This CDR3 is built from 15 residues. Germline V gene lookup returns CDR1 SGHTA and CDR2 FQGTGA. V lost 0 bases and J lost 0; bases outside the gene matches: 2. To make TCR beta libraries, researchers used iRepertoire HTBI primers and Arm-PCR of CDR3 regions. TCRdb ran MiXCR on the multiplex PCR reads and lists one entry per CDR3 protein. The table lists around 250,000 distinct CDR3 sequences, around 18% of them singletons. The record originates from a study of regulatory T cells in long-lasting Graves disease. Described time point: newly diagnosed GD, antithyroid drugs for less than 3 months. PBMCs were the source of the RNA used for TCR sequencing. The same specimen was also included in a second study, on T cells in Graves' hyperthyroidism and ophthalmopathy. This second study says: The model forecast ophthalmopathy, anticipating it by a median around 6.5 months before onset.

This rearrangement joins TRBV7-3 to TRBJ2-7; 7 positions match TRBD2. The sequenced sample was peripheral blood mononuclear cells (PBMCs), obtained at new diagnosis, from a patient treated with antithyroid drugs. The sequence derives from a woman in her 30s with Graves disease. The CDR3 sequence: CASSLTGTNSYEQYF. CDR3 sequence (DNA): TGTGCCAGCAGCTTAACGGGGACTAACTCCTACGAGCAGTACTTC. Variable domain in full (rest from reference TRBV7-3 and TRBJ2-7): GAGVSQTPSNKVTEKGKYVELRCDPISGHTALYWYRQSLGQGPEFLIYFQGTGAADDSGLPNDRFFAVRPEGSVSTLKIQRTERGDSAVYLCASSLTGTNSYEQYFGPGTRLTVT.